The 29 T cell receptor beta chains reported below all come from one sample, sequenced in a study of shared T cell receptors in the human thymus. TCRdb's table, derived via immunoSEQ multiplex PCR, lists solely in-frame clones and lacks some. The table includes 540,000 or so clones, 75% to 80% detected once. These data were likewise used in another study, on human thymus T cells.

The sequencing sample was made of thymocytes. The receptor set was obtained from a boy less than two years old with a congenital heart defect.

This sequence joins TRBV6-5 and TRBJ2-7; 7 positions agree with TRBD2. CDR1 and CDR2 from the germline V gene are MNHEY and SVGAGI. The CDR3 spans 16 residues. J lost 2 bases, V lost 1 base, and 8 bases had no gene match. CDR3: CASSYYRLADTYEQYF. DNA for the CDR3: TGTGCCAGCAGTTACTACAGACTAGCTGATACCTACGAGCAGTACTTC.

The chain has TRBV1 and TRBJ2-7; the table's TRBD2 call for D was not verified on the DNA. TRBV1 is a pseudogene. The CDR3 length is 16 residues. CDR3 protein: CTSSQGEGGFSYEQYF. The DNA of the CDR3 is TGCACCAGCAGCCAAGGGGAGGGAGGGTTTTCCTACGAGCAGTACTTC.

The J gene is TRBJ2-1, the V gene TRBV11-2, with D uncertain. The CDR3 contains 12 residues. Germline V CDR1 and CDR2: SGHAT, FQNNGV. V dropped 3 bases and J dropped 9 bases, with 9 bases sitting between them. The DNA for the CDR3 is TGTGCCAGCAGCTTTGGCTCTGGTGAGCAGTTCTTC. Its translation: CASSFGSGEQFF.

V and J are TRBV12-5 and TRBJ2-7; 9 nucleotides line up with TRBD2. The CDR3 spans 11 residues. Germline values: CDR1 LGHNT, CDR2 FRNRAP. The CDR3 sequence: CAMREGGEQYF. The CDR3 DNA is TGTGCAATGCGGGAGGGCGGCGAGCAGTACTTC.

This chain joins TRBV27 and TRBJ1-2, with 9 bases matching TRBD1. CDR1 is MNHEY, CDR2 SMNVEV, per germline (reference sequence). This CDR3 has 17 amino acids. V lost 6 bases, J lost 6 bases, and 17 bases stayed unmatched. CDR3 in amino acids: CASRNLQGAEMSDGYTF. CDR3 in DNA: TGTGCCAGCAGAAACTTACAGGGGGCTGAGATGAGCGATGGCTACACCTTC.

The chain links TRBV2 to TRBJ2-1; 7 bases agree with TRBD1. The germline V gene encodes CDR1 SNHLY and CDR2 FYNNEI. The trim removed 8 bases at V and 2 bases at J, leaving 9 bases unmatched. The CDR3 is 15 residues long. CDR3 sequence: CASDPQGRPYNEQFF. The CDR3 coding sequence is TGTGCCAGCGACCCACAGGGGCGACCCTACAATGAGCAGTTCTTC.

This rearrangement joins TRBV7-3 to TRBJ2-3; 7 bases line up with TRBD2. The J segment lost 5 bases and the V segment lost 5 bases, leaving 7 bases of the junction unmatched. The germline V gene has CDR1 SGHTA and CDR2 FQGTGA. The CDR3 consists of 14 residues. The CDR3 is CASSLTSRGDTQYF. CDR3 DNA sequence: TGTGCCAGCAGCCTGACTAGCCGAGGAGATACGCAGTATTTT.

The chain has TRBV4-3 and TRBJ1-2; 9 bases fit TRBD1. The CDR3 runs to 15 residues. V trimming: 4 bases; J trimming: 8 bases; junction bases outside the gene matches: 11. The V gene's germline CDR1 is LGHNA and CDR2 YSLEER. The CDR3 reads CASSPGQGPGEGYTF. The DNA for the CDR3 is TGCGCCAGCAGCCCCGGACAGGGGCCTGGGGAAGGCTACACCTTC.

This clone was observed a few times. The rearrangement joins TRBV19 to TRBJ2-7; tentatively, D is TRBD1 (6 bases). The V and J ends lost 2 bases and 4 bases respectively, with 15 bases between them. CDR1 and CDR2 from the germline V gene are LNHDA and SQIVND (reference sequence). The CDR3 sequence is 15 residues long. The CDR3: CASSIRYRQAYEQYF. CDR3 nucleotides: TGTGCCAGTAGTATAAGGTACAGACAGGCTTACGAGCAGTACTTC.

The CDR3 sequence: CASKLAGGTYEQYF. In nucleotides, the CDR3 is TGTGCCAGCAAACTAGCGGGAGGTACCTACGAGCAGTACTTC. V usage is TRBV6-5 and J usage is TRBJ2-7; 12 positions match TRBD2. The germline CDR1 and CDR2 sequences are MNHEY and SVGAGI. The junction had 3 bases not matched to a gene; V was cut back by 7 bases and J by 2 bases. The CDR3 is made up of 14 amino acids.

The CDR3 coding sequence is TGCAGTGTGTCCGATCAGCCCCAGCATTTT. Protein sequence: CSVSDQPQHF. The chain links TRBV20-1 to TRBJ1-5, with D hard to call. CDR1 is DFQATT, CDR2 SNEGSKA, per germline (reference sequence). CDR3 length: 10 residues. V was trimmed by 7 bases and J by 5 bases, leaving 6 bases between them.

The chain joins TRBV5-6 to TRBJ1-5, with D maybe TRBD1 (6 bases). There are 16 residues in the CDR3. V lost 0 bases, J lost 3 bases, and 13 bases lay in between. Germline CDR1 reads SGHDT; CDR2 reads YYEEEE. CDR3 region: CASSLAEGHHNQPQHF. The CDR3, as DNA: TGTGCCAGCAGCTTGGCTGAGGGACATCACAATCAGCCCCAGCATTTT.

The chain recombines TRBV7-2 with TRBJ2-5; no definite D call. Germline CDR1 is SGHTA and CDR2 is FQGNSA. V was clipped by 4 bases and J by 3 bases, with 12 bases between them. This CDR3 has 14 amino acids. The CDR3 sequence: CASSSTGSKETQYF. The CDR3 coding sequence is TGTGCCAGCAGCTCCACCGGGTCAAAAGAGACCCAGTACTTC.

This chain's CDR3 is CATLREKSYNEQFF. DNA for the CDR3: TGTGCCACCCTGCGGGAGAAGTCCTACAATGAGCAGTTCTTC. V gene TRBV12-5 combines with J gene TRBJ2-1; TRBD2 aligns across 7 bases. CDR1 LGHNT and CDR2 FRNRAP come from the germline V gene. This CDR3 has 14 amino acids.

This clone appeared a few times. The V call is TRBV6-4, the J call TRBJ2-1; a weak D match, TRBD1 (6 bases). The CDR3 runs 13 residues. Germline CDR1 reads MRHNA; CDR2 reads SNTAGT. The V gene lost 2 bases and the J gene lost 9 bases, with 11 bases spanning the gap. CDR3 coding DNA: TGTGCCAGCAGTGACCTAGGGGGAAGTGAGCAGTTCTTC. It encodes CASSDLGGSEQFF.

V usage is TRBV11-2 and J usage is TRBJ2-7, with 7 nucleotides matching TRBD2. The trim removed 0 bases at V and 3 bases at J, leaving 11 bases unmatched. CDR3 length: 17 residues. Germline V gene data show CDR1 as SGHAT and CDR2 as FQNNGV. CDR3 DNA: TGTGCCAGCAGCTTAGACAGCTTAAGGGAGGGGTACTACGAGCAGTACTTC. Translating it yields CASSLDSLREGYYEQYF.

This chain uses TRBV29-1 with TRBJ1-2; TRBD1 might be the D (6 bases). The germline V gene has CDR1 SQVTM and CDR2 ANQGSEA. The V end lost 8 bases, the J end lost 8 bases, and 15 bases lay between the germline ends. The length of the CDR3 is 11 residues. The CDR3 here is CSLRDNRGYTF. DNA of the CDR3: TGCAGCCTTAGGGACAATCGGGGCTACACCTTC.

V and J are TRBV15 and TRBJ2-2, with D possibly matching TRBD2 (6 bases). Trimming pared 5 bases from V and 2 bases from J, leaving 15 bases between. Germline assignment: CDR1 LNHNV and CDR2 YYDKDF (reference sequence). The CDR3 spans 16 residues. CDR3 sequence: CATSATGLHNTGELFF. In DNA form, the CDR3 reads TGTGCCACCAGCGCGACGGGACTCCATAACACCGGGGAGCTGTTTTTT.

This chain joins TRBV18 and TRBJ1-2; a weak D match, TRBD1 (6 bases). CDR1 is KGHSH and CDR2 is LQKENI in the germline V gene. This CDR3 is built from 15 residues. V lost 1 base and J 4 bases, leaving 13 bases between the germline ends. Here the CDR3 reads CASSPRWGRGYGYTF. The CDR3 DNA follows: TGTGCCAGCTCACCACGGTGGGGCAGGGGCTATGGCTACACCTTC.

This clone was seen only a few times. The V gene is TRBV28, the J gene TRBJ1-2; 7 bases map to TRBD1. This CDR3 contains 15 residues. Losses at the gene ends were 3 bases for V and 1 base for J; bases not matched to a gene: 5. Germline V gives CDR1 MDHEN, CDR2 SYDVKM. The CDR3 loop reads CASSFRGRDNYGYTF. CDR3 bases: TGTGCCAGCAGTTTTAGGGGGCGCGATAACTATGGCTACACCTTC.

The table lists this clone with a count of one. This chain links TRBV19 with TRBJ2-1; 10 nucleotides align to TRBD2. Losses at the gene ends were 4 bases for V and 8 bases for J; bases not matched to a gene: 8. The germline CDR1 and CDR2 sequences are LNHDA and SQIVND (reference sequence). This CDR3 comprises 15 residues. CDR3 sequence: CASSKVAGGGDEQFF. The CDR3 nucleotides are TGTGCCAGTAGTAAGGTAGCGGGAGGAGGAGATGAGCAGTTCTTC.

The CDR3 sequence is CASSWGRGRETQYF. The CDR3 region has the DNA TGTGCCAGCAGTTGGGGCAGGGGGCGAGAGACCCAGTACTTC. The rearrangement links TRBV27 to TRBJ2-5, with 8 bases lining up with TRBD1. From germline, CDR1 is MNHEY and CDR2 SMNVEV (reference sequence). CDR3 length equals 14 residues. After removal of 4 bases from V and 4 bases from J, the junction contained 5 bases not matched to a gene.

This chain links TRBV27 with TRBJ2-5, with 11 bases lining up with TRBD1. The CDR3 loop spans 18 amino acids. Germline-derived CDR1 and CDR2 are MNHEY and SMNVEV (reference sequence). The ends lost 4 bases at V and 4 bases at J; junction bases unmatched: 14. This CDR3 is CASSYRPPGQGAVETQYF. The DNA for the CDR3 is TGTGCCAGCAGTTACCGGCCCCCCGGACAGGGGGCAGTAGAGACCCAGTACTTC.

This chain uses TRBV4-1 with TRBJ2-4, with a tentative D call TRBD2 (5 bases). Trimming stripped 0 bases from V and 1 base from J, with 16 bases between. The V gene's germline CDR1 is MGHRA and CDR2 YSYEKL. This CDR3 has 18 amino acids. This CDR3 is CASSQEEGPGVAKNIQYF. CDR3 DNA: TGCGCCAGCAGCCAAGAGGAAGGGCCCGGGGTGGCCAAAAACATTCAGTACTTC.

The V and J genes are TRBV19 and TRBJ1-2, with D maybe TRBD1 (5 bases). The CDR3 is 13 residues long. Looked up from germline, CDR1 is LNHDA and CDR2 is SQIVND (reference sequence). Trimming took off 7 bases at V and 1 base at J, with 10 bases between the two ends. The CDR3 loop is CASTGGVNYGYTF. The CDR3 coding sequence is TGTGCCAGTACGGGGGGAGTTAACTATGGCTACACCTTC. Using reference TRBV19 and TRBJ1-2 for the parts outside the CDR3, the full variable domain is DGGITQSPKYLFRKEGQNVTLSCEQNLNHDAMYWYRQDPGQGLRLIYYSQIVNDFQKGDIAEGYSVSREKKESFPLTVTSAQKNPTAFYLCASTGGVNYGYTFGSGTRLTVV.

The chain has TRBV5-6 and TRBJ2-5; 8 nucleotides match TRBD2. V trimming: 4 bases; J trimming: 5 bases; junction bases outside the gene matches: 4. Germline V gene sequence: CDR1 SGHDT, CDR2 YYEEEE. This CDR3 contains 13 residues. CDR3 DNA sequence: TGTGCCAGCAGCCGGGGGGGGGAGGAGACCCAGTACTTC. Translated: CASSRGGEETQYF.

This clone appeared a few times. V gene TRBV5-1 combines with J gene TRBJ1-4, with D unresolved. CDR1 and CDR2 (germline): SGHRS, YFSETQ. V shed 4 bases and J shed 5 bases, with 15 bases lying between them. The CDR3 loop spans 15 amino acids. The CDR3 is CASSPNRLLNEKLFF. The DNA of the CDR3 is TGCGCCAGCAGCCCTAATCGTCTCTTAAATGAAAAACTGTTTTTT.

This chain connects TRBV7-8 to TRBJ2-1; the D gene is possibly TRBD2 (6 bases). Germline assignment: CDR1 SGHVS and CDR2 FQNEAQ. Trimming pared 6 bases from V and 0 bases from J, leaving 12 bases between. This CDR3 is 15 amino acids long. The CDR3 DNA sequence: TGTGCCAGCAGGGGGGGTGAAAGCTCCTACAATGAGCAGTTCTTC. Residues: CASRGGESSYNEQFF.

This sequence joins TRBV4-1 and TRBJ1-3, with 8 bases fitting TRBD1. V was clipped by 2 bases and J by 0 bases; unmatched bases: 18. CDR3 length: 21 amino acids. Germline values: CDR1 MGHRA, CDR2 YSYEKL. CDR3 region: CASSQMEVLGTGPNSGNTIYF. The CDR3 DNA sequence: TGCGCCAGCAGCCAAATGGAAGTATTAGGGACAGGACCCAACTCTGGAAACACCATATATTTT.